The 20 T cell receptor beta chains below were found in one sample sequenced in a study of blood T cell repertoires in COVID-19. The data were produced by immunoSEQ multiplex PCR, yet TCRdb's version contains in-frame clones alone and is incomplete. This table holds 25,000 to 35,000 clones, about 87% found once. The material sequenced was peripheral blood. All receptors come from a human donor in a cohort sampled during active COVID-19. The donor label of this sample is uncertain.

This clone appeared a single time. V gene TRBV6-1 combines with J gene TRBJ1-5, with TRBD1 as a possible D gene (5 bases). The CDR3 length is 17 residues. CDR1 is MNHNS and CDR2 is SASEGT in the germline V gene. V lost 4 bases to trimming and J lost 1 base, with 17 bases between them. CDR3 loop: CASSGGKGGASNQPQHF. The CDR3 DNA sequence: TGTGCCAGCAGTGGGGGAAAAGGAGGGGCGAGCAATCAGCCCCAGCATTTT.

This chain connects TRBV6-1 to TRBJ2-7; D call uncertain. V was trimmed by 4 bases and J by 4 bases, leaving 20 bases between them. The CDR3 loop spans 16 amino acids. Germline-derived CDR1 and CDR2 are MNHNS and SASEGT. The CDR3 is CASSGLQRYYDYEQYF. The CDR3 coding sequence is TGTGCCAGCAGTGGGCTTCAGAGGTACTACGATTACGAGCAGTACTTC.

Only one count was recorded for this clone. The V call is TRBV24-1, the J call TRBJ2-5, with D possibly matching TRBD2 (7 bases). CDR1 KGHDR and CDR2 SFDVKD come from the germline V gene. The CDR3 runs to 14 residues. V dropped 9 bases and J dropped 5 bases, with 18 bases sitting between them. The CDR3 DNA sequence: TGTGCCACCGGGAGAGGGGGGGACGTGGAGACCCAGTACTTC. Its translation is CATGRGGDVETQYF.

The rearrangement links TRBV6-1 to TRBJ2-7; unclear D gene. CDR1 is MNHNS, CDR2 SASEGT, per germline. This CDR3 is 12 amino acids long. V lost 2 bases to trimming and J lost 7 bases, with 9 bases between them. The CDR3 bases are TGTGCCAGCAGTGAACGGCGGAGTGAGCAGTACTTC. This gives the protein CASSERRSEQYF.

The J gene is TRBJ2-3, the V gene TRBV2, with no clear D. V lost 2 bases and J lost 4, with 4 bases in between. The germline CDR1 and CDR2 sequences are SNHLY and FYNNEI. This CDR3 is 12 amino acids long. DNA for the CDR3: TGTGCCAGCAGTGAAATAGCAGATACGCAGTATTTT. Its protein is CASSEIADTQYF.

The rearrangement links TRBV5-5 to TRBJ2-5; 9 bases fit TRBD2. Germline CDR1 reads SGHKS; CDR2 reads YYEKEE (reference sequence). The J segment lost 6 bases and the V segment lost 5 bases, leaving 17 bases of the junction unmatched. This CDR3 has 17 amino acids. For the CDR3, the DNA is TGTGCCAGCAGATCCGCCAAGGGTCTAGCGGGACCTCAGACCCAGTACTTC. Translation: CASRSAKGLAGPQTQYF.

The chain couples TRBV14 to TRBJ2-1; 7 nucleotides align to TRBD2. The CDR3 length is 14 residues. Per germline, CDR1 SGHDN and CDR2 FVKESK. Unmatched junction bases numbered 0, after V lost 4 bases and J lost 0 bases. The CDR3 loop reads CASSRTSSYNEQFF. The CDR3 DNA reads TGTGCCAGCAGCCGGACTAGCTCCTACAATGAGCAGTTCTTC.

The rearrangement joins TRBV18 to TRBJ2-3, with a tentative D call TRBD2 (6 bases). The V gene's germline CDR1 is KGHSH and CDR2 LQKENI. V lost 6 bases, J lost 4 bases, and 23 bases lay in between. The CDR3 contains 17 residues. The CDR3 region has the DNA TGTGCCAGCTCCCCAGGCGGGGCAGGTGCAATCCCAGATACGCAGTATTTT. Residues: CASSPGGAGAIPDTQYF. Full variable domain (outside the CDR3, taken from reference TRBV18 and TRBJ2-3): NAGVMQNPRHLVRRRGQEARLRCSPMKGHSHVYWYRQLPEEGLKFMVYLQKENIIDESGMPKERFSAEFPKEGPSILRIQQVVRGDSAAYFCASSPGGAGAIPDTQYFGPGTRLTVL.

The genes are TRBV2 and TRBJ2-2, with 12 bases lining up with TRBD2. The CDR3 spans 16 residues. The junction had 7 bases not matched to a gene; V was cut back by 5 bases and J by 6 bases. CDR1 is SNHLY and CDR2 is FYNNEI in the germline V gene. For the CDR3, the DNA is TGTGCCAGCAGTATGACTAGCGGGAGTCTTTCCGGGGAGCTGTTTTTT. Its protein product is CASSMTSGSLSGELFF.

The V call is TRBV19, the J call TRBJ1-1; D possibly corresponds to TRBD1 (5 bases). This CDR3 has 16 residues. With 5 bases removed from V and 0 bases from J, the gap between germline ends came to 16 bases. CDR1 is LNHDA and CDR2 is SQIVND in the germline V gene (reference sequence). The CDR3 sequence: CASSSSGGYVNTEAFF. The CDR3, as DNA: TGTGCCAGTAGTTCCTCCGGGGGGTATGTGAACACTGAAGCTTTCTTT.

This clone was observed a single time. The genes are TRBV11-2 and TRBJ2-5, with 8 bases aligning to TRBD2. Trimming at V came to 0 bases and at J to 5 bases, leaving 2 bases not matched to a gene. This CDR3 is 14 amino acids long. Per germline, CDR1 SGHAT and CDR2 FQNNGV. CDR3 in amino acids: CASSLERTSETQYF. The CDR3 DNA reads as TGTGCCAGCAGCTTAGAAAGGACTAGCGAGACCCAGTACTTC.

The CDR3 loop is CASRRMGAEAFF. The CDR3 nucleotides read TGTGCCAGCCGCAGGATGGGCGCTGAAGCTTTCTTT. The V gene is TRBV6-5, the J gene TRBJ1-1; D is ambiguous. The length of the CDR3 is 12 residues. Trimming left V 8 bases short and J 6 bases short, with 13 bases between. The germline gives CDR1 MNHEY, CDR2 SVGAGI.

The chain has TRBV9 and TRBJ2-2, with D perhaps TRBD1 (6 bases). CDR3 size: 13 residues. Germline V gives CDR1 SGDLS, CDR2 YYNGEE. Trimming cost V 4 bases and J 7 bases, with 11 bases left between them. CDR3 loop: CASSKGVVGELFF. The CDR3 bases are TGTGCCAGCAGCAAGGGGGTTGTCGGGGAGCTGTTTTTT.

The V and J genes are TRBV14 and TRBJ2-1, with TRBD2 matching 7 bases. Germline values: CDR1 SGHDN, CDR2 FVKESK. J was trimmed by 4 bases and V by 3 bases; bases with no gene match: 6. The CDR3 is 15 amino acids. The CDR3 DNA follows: TGTGCCAGCAGCCAGACGGGAGCGGGATACAATGAGCAGTTCTTC. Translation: CASSQTGAGYNEQFF. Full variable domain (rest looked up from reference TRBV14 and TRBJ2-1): EAGVTQFPSHSVIEKGQTVTLRCDPISGHDNLYWYRRVMGKEIKFLLHFVKESKQDESGMPNNRFLAERTGGTYSTLKVQPAELEDSGVYFCASSQTGAGYNEQFFGPGTRLTVL.

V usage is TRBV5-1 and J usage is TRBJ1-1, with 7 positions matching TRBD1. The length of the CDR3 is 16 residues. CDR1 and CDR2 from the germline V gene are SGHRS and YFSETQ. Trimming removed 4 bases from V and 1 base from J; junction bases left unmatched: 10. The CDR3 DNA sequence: TGCGCCAGCAGCGGCACAGGGGCCCGACCGAACACTGAAGCTTTCTTT. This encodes CASSGTGARPNTEAFF.

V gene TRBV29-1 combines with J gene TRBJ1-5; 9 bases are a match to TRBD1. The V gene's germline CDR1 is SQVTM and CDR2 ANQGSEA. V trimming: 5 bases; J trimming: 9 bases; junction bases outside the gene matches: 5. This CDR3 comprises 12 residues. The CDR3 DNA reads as TGCAGCGTTTCACAGGGACAGGGGCCCCAGCATTTT. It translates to CSVSQGQGPQHF.

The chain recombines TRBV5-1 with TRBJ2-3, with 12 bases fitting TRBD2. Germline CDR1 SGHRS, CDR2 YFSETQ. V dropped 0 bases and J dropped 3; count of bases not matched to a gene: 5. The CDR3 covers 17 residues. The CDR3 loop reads CASSLANLAGGTDTQYF. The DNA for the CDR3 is TGCGCCAGCAGCTTGGCAAATCTAGCGGGAGGGACAGATACGCAGTATTTT.

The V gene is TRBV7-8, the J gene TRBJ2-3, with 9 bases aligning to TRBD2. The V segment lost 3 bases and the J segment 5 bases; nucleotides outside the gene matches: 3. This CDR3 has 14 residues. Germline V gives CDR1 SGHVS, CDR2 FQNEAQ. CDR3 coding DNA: TGTGCCAGCAGCTTGGGTAGCGGGGGAGATACGCAGTATTTT. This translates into CASSLGSGGDTQYF.

DNA for the CDR3: TGTGCCAGCAGCCAAGACCGGCTTAGGGGATCCTACGAGCAGTACTTC. Amino acid sequence: CASSQDRLRGSYEQYF. This sequence joins TRBV14 and TRBJ2-7, with a tentative D call TRBD1 (5 bases). The ends were cut back, 0 bases at V and 1 base at J, with 13 bases in the middle. CDR3 length equals 16 residues. Germline CDR1 reads SGHDN; CDR2 reads FVKESK.

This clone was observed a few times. The CDR3: CASTQRGWAYEQYF. The DNA of the CDR3 is TGTGCCAGCACCCAAAGGGGGTGGGCCTACGAGCAGTACTTC. The chain combines TRBV6-6 with TRBJ2-7, with D possibly being TRBD1 (6 bases). The germline V and J ends were trimmed by 7 bases and 2 bases, with 15 bases remaining between them. CDR1 and CDR2 from the germline V gene are MNHNY and SVGAGI (reference sequence). This CDR3 region has 14 residues.